This T cell receptor (beta chain) is from a study of CD8 T cells in Susac syndrome. The sequenced target, TCR beta, came from blood CD8+ and CD4+ T cells. In contrast to the negatively isolated CD8+ and CD4+ T cells, TEMRA cells were FACS-enriched. Germline CDR1 MNHEY, CDR2 SMNVEV (reference sequence). The CDR3 loop spans 15 amino acids. J was trimmed by 10 bases and V by 0 bases; bases with no gene match: 7. RNA, at roughly 0.45 to 1 ug, was reverse transcribed with random hexamers. The authors amplified TCR beta CDR3 across 54 Vbeta and 13 Jbeta using immunoSEQ multiplex PCR. TCRdb fed the immunoSEQ multiplex PCR reads into MiXCR, producing one record per CDR3 protein. The data show about 190,000 distinct CDR3 sequences, about 94% seen once.

This chain connects TRBV27 to TRBJ1-5; 9 positions match TRBD1. Sample: CD4+ T cells from PBMCs. The clonotype was recovered from a human donor in good health. This CDR3 is CASSLSGDRVVPQHF. The CDR3 nucleotides are TGTGCCAGCAGTTTATCAGGGGACAGGGTTGTACCCCAGCATTTT.